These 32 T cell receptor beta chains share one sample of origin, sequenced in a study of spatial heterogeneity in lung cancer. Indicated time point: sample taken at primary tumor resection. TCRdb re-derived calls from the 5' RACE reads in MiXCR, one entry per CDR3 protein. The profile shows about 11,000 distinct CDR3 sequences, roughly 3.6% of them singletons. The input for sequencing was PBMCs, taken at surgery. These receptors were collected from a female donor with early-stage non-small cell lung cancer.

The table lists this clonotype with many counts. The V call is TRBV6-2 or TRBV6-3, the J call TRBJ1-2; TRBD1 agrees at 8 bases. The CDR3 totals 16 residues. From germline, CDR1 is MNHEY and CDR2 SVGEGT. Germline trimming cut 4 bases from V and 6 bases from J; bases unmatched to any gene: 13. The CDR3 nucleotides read TGTGCCAGCAGTTCCGTAATACAGGGGGATCCCAATGGCTACACCTTC. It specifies CASSSVIQGDPNGYTF.

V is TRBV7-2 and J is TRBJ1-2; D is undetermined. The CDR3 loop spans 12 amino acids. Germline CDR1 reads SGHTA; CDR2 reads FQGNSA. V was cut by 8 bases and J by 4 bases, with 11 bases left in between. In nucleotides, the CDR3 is TGTGCCAGCGGAGCAGGACCCTATGGCTACACCTTC. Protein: CASGAGPYGYTF.

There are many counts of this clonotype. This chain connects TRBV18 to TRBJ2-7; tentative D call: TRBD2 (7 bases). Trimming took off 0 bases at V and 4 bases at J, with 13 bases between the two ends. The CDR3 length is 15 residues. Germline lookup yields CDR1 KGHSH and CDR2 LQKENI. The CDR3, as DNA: TGTGCCAGCTCACCACCTTCGGGGGGCCAATACGAGCAGTACTTC. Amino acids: CASSPPSGGQYEQYF. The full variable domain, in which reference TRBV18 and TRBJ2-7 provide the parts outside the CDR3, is NAGVMQNPRHLVRRRGQEARLRCSPMKGHSHVYWYRQLPEEGLKFMVYLQKENIIDESGMPKERFSAEFPKEGPSILRIQQVVRGDSAAYFCASSPPSGGQYEQYFGPGTRLTVT.

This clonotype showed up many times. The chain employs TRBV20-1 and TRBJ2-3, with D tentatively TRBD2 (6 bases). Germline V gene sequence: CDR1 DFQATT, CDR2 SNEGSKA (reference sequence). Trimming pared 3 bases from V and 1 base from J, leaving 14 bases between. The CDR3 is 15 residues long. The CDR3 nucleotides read TGCAGTGCTAGGAAATCTAGCGAGCGCACAGATACGCAGTATTTT. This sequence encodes CSARKSSERTDTQYF.

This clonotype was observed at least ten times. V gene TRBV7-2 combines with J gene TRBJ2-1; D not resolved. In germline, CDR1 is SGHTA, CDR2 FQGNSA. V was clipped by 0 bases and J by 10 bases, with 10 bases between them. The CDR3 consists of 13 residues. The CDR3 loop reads CASSLAVEGEQFF. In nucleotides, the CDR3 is TGTGCCAGCAGCTTAGCGGTCGAAGGGGAGCAGTTCTTC.

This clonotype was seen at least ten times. The DNA for the CDR3 is TGTGCCAGCAGCTTGGAGGGGACAGGGACCCAGTACTTC. It translates to CASSLEGTGTQYF. This chain joins TRBV5-5 and TRBJ2-5; 8 bases match TRBD1. The germline V gene has CDR1 SGHKS and CDR2 YYEKEE (reference sequence). The CDR3 runs to 13 residues. V was pared by 0 bases and J by 7 bases, with 2 bases of the junction left unmatched.

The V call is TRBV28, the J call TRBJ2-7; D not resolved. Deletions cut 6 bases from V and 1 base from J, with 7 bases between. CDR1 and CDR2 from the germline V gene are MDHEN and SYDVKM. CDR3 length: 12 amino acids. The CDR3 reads CASSGRSYEQYF. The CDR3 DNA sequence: TGTGCCAGCAGCGGCAGATCCTACGAGCAGTACTTC.

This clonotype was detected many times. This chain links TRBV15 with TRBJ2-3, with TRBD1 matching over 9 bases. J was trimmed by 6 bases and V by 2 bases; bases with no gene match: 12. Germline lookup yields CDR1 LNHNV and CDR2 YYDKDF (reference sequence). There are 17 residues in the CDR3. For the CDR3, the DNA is TGTGCCACCAGCAGAACCAACAGGGGGCCGGGAGCGGATACGCAGTATTTT. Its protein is CATSRTNRGPGADTQYF.

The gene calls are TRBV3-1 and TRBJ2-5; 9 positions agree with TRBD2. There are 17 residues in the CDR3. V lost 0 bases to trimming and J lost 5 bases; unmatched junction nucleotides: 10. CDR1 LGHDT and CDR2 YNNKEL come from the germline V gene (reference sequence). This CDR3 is CASSQDPSGLAVETQYF. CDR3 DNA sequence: TGTGCCAGCAGCCAAGACCCGTCGGGACTAGCTGTGGAGACCCAGTACTTC.

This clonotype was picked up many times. As DNA, the CDR3 is TGTGCCAGCAGCCCAAGCACAGATACGCAGTATTTT. It codes for CASSPSTDTQYF. The rearrangement joins TRBV7-9 to TRBJ2-3, with unresolved D. V was clipped by 5 bases and J by 0 bases, with 3 bases between them. The germline gives CDR1 SEHNR, CDR2 FQNEAQ (reference sequence). The CDR3 runs to 12 residues.

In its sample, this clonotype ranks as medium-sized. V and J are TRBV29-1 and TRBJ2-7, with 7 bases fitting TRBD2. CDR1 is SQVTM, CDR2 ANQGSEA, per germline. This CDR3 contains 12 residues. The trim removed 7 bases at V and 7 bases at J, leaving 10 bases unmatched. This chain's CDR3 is CSGGGPGGEQYF. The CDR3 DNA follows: TGCAGCGGGGGAGGGCCTGGGGGAGAGCAGTACTTC.

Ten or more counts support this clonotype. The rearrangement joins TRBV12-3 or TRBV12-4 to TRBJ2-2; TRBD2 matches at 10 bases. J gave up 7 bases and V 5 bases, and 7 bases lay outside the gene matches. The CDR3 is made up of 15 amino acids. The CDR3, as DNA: TGTGCCAGCAGTCTACTAGCGGGGTTAGGCGGGGAGCTGTTTTTT. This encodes CASSLLAGLGGELFF.

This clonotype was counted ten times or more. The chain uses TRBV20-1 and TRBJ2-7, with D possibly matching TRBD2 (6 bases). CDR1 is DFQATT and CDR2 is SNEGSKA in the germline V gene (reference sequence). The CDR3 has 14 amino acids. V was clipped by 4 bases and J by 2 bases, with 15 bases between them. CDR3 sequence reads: CSAKAGLFTYEQYF. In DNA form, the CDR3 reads TGCAGTGCTAAGGCAGGACTATTCACCTACGAGCAGTACTTC.

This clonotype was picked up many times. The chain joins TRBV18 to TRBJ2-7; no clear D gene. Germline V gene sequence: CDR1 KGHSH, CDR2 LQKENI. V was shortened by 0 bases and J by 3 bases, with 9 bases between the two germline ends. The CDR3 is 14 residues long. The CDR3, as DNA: TGTGCCAGCTCACCACCGAATAGATACTACGAGCAGTACTTC. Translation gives CASSPPNRYYEQYF.

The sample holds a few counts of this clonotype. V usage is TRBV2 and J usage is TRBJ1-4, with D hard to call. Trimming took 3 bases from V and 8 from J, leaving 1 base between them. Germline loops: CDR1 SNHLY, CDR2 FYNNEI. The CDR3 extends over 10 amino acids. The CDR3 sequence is CASSEEKLFF. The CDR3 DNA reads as TGTGCCAGCAGTGAGGAAAAACTGTTTTTT. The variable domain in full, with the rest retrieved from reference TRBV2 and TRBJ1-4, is EPEVTQTPSHQVTQMGQEVILRCVPISNHLYFYWYRQILGQKVEFLVSFYNNEISEKSEIFDDQFSVERPDGSNFTLKIRSTKLEDSAMYFCASSEEKLFFGSGTQLSVL.

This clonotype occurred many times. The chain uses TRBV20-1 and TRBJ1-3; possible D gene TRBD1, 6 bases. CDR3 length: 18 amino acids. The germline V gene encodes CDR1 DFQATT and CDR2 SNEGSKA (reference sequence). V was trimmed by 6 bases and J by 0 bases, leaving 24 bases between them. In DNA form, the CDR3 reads TGCAGTGCCCAAACGGGGGGCAGCTCTATTGTCTCTGGAAACACCATATATTTT. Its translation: CSAQTGGSSIVSGNTIYF.

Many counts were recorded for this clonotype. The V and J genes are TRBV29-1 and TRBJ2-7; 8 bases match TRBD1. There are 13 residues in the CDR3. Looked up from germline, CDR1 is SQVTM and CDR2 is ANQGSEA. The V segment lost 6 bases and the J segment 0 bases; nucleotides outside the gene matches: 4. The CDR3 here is CSVATGGSYEQYF. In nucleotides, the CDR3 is TGCAGCGTCGCTACAGGGGGCTCCTACGAGCAGTACTTC.

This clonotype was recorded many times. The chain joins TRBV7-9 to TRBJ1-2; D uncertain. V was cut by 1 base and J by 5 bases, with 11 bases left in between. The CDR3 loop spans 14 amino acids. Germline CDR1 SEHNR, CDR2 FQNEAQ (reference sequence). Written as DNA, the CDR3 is TGTGCCAGCAGCTTAGAAGGACTGTTTTATGGCTACACCTTC. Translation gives CASSLEGLFYGYTF.

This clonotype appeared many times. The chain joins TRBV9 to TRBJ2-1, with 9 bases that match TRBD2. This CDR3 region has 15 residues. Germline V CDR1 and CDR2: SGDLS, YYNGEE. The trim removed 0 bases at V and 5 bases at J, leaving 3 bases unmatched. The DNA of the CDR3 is TGTGCCAGCAGCGTAGCCGGCGGGAGGGACAATGAGCAGTTCTTC. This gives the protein CASSVAGGRDNEQFF.

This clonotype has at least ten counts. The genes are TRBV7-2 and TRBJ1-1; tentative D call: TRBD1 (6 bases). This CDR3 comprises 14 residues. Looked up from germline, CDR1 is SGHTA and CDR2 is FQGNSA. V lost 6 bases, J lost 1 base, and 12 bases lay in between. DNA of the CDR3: TGTGCCAGCAGGATTAAACAGGGGAACACTGAAGCTTTCTTT. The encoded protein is CASRIKQGNTEAFF.

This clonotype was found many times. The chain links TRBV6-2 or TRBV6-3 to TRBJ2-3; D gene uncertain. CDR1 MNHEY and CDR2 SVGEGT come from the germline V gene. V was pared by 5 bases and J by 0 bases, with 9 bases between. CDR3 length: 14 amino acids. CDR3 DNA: TGTGCCAGCAGTCAGGACCCTAGCACAGATACGCAGTATTTT. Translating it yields CASSQDPSTDTQYF.

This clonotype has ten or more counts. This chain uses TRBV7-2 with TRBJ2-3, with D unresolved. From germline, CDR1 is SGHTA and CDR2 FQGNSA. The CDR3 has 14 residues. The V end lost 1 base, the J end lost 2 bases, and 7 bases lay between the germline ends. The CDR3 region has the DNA TGTGCCAGCAGCTTAGGAGAGAACACAGATACGCAGTATTTT. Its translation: CASSLGENTDTQYF. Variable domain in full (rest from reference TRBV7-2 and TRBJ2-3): GAGVSQSPSNKVTEKGKDVELRCDPISGHTALYWYRQSLGQGLEFLIYFQGNSAPDKSGLPSDRFSAERTGGSVSTLTIQRTQQEDSAVYLCASSLGENTDTQYFGPGTRLTVL.

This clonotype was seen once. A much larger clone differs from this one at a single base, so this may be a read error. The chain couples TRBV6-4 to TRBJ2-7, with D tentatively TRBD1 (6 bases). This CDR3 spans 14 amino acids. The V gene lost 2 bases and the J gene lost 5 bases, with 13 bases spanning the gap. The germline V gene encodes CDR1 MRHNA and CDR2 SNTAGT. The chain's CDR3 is CASSDNRDSHEQYF. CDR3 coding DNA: TGTGCCAGCAGTGACAACAGGGATAGCCACGAGCAGTACTTC.

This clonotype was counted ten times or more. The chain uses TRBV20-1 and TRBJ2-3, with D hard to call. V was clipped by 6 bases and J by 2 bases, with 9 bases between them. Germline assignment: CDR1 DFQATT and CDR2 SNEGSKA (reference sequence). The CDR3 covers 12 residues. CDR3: CSATETTDTQYF. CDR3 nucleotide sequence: TGCAGTGCAACCGAGACCACAGATACGCAGTATTTT.

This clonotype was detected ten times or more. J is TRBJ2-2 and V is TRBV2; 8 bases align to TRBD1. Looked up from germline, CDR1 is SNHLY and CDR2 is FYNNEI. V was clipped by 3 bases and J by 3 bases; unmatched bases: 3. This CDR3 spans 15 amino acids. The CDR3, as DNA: TGTGCCAGCAGTGATAACAGGGGGGACACCGGGGAGCTGTTTTTT. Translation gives CASSDNRGDTGELFF. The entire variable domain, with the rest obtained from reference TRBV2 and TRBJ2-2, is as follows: EPEVTQTPSHQVTQMGQEVILRCVPISNHLYFYWYRQILGQKVEFLVSFYNNEISEKSEIFDDQFSVERPDGSNFTLKIRSTKLEDSAMYFCASSDNRGDTGELFFGEGSRLTVL.

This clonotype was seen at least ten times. CDR3 sequence: CASSRQGAVTGELFF. Written as DNA, the CDR3 is TGTGCCAGCAGTCGACAGGGGGCGGTCACCGGGGAGCTGTTTTTT. The chain is built from TRBV6-5 and TRBJ2-2; 10 bases match TRBD1. Trimming took 5 bases from V and 4 from J; bases not matched to a gene: 4. CDR3 length: 15 amino acids. Germline CDR1 MNHEY, CDR2 SVGAGI.

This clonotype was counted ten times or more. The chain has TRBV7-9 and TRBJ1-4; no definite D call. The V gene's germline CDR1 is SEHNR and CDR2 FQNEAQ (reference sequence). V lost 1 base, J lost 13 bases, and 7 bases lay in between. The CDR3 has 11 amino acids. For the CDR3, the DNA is TGTGCCAGCAGCTTAGGACAAGGACTGTTTTTT. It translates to CASSLGQGLFF. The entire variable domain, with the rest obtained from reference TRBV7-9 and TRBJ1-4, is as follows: DTGVSQNPRHKITKRGQNVTFRCDPISEHNRLYWYRQTLGQGPEFLTYFQNEAQLEKSRLLSDRFSAERPKGSFSTLEIQRTEQGDSAMYLCASSLGQGLFFGSGTQLSVL.

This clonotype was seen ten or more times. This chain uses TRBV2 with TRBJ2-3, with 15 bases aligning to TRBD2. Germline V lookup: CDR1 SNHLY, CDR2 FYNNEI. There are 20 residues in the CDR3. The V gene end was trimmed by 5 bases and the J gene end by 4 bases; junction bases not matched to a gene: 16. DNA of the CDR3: TGTGCCAGCAGTCAACCCCCAAGGGGGACTAGCGGGAGGAGGGCAGATACGCAGTATTTT. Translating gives CASSQPPRGTSGRRADTQYF. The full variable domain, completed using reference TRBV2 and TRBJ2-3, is EPEVTQTPSHQVTQMGQEVILRCVPISNHLYFYWYRQILGQKVEFLVSFYNNEISEKSEIFDDQFSVERPDGSNFTLKIRSTKLEDSAMYFCASSQPPRGTSGRRADTQYFGPGTRLTVL.

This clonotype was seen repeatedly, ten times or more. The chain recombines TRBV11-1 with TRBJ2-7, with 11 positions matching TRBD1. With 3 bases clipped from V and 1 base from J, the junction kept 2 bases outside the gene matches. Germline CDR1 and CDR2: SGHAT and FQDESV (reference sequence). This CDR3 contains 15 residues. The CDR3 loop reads CASSFGQGASYEQYF. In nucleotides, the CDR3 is TGTGCCAGCAGCTTCGGACAGGGGGCGTCCTACGAGCAGTACTTC.

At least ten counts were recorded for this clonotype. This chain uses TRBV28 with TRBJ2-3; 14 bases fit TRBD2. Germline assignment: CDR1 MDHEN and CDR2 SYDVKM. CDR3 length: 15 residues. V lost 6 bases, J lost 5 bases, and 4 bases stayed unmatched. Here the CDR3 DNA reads TGTGCCAGCAGGCCGGGACTAGCGGGAGTAGATACGCAGTATTTT. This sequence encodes CASRPGLAGVDTQYF. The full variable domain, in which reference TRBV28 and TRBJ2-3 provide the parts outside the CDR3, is DVKVTQSSRYLVKRTGEKVFLECVQDMDHENMFWYRQDPGLGLRLIYFSYDVKMKEKGDIPEGYSVSREKKERFSLILESASTNQTSMYLCASRPGLAGVDTQYFGPGTRLTVL.

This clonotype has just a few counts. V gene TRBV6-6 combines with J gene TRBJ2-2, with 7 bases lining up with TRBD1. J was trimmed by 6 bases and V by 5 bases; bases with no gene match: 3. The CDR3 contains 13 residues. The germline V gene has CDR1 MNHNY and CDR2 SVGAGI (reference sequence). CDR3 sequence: CASSDTGAGELFF. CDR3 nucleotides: TGTGCCAGCAGTGACACAGGGGCCGGGGAGCTGTTTTTT.

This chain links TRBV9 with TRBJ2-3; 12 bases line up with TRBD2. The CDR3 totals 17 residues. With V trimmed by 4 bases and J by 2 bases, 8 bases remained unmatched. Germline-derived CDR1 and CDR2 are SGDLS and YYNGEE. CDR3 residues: CASSSPTSGGDTDTQYF. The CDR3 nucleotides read TGTGCCAGCAGCTCACCGACTAGCGGGGGAGACACAGATACGCAGTATTTT. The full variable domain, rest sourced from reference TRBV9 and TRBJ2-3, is DSGVTQTPKHLITATGQRVTLRCSPRSGDLSVYWYQQSLDQGLQFLIQYYNGEERAKGNILERFSAQQFPDLHSELNLSSLELGDSALYFCASSSPTSGGDTDTQYFGPGTRLTVL.